This is a list of T cell receptor beta chains from one sample in a study of cytomegalovirus exposure and HLA in healthy donors. Method: immunoSEQ multiplex PCR; TCRdb's copy keeps in-frame clones and lacks some. The sample yields under 200,000 clones, about 64% seen once. Specimen: PBMCs. The receptors derive from a man aged 45-65 years in good health and CMV-seronegative. The CDR3 runs from the conserved cysteine through the conserved F or W. D genes are given only for firm matches. Size is stated for part of the rows, as once, few or many counts, or as a class when the clone is expanded.

TRBJ2-7,-,-,TRBV5-1,CASSTGHDSYEQYF,TGCGCCAGCAGCACGGGACATGACTCCTACGAGCAGTACTTC
TRBJ2-7,-,TRBD2,TRBV27,CASSLSAGVDEQYF,TGTGCCAGCAGTTTATCAGCGGGGGTGGACGAGCAGTACTTC
TRBJ2-2,-,TRBD1,TRBV19,CASSPGTGTGELFF,TGTGCCAGTAGTCCCGGGACAGGGACCGGGGAGCTGTTTTTT
TRBJ2-3,once,-,TRBV21-1,CASSDSVTDTQYF,TGTGCCAGCTCGGACAGCGTCACAGATACGCAGTATTTT
TRBJ1-4,-,TRBD1,TRBV29-1,CSAKGDSATNEKLFF,TGCAGCGCCAAAGGGGACAGCGCAACTAATGAAAAACTGTTTTTT
TRBJ1-6,once,-,TRBV7-9,CASSLLGVGSPLHF,TGTGCCAGCAGCTTACTAGGGGTCGGATCACCCCTCCACTTT
TRBJ2-3,-,-,TRBV7-9,CASSLVVVADTQYF,TGTGCCAGCAGCTTAGTTGTTGTCGCAGATACGCAGTATTTT
TRBJ1-2,once,TRBD1,TRBV11-1,CASSLGDDRGHGYTF,TGTGCCAGCAGCTTAGGGGACGACAGGGGACATGGCTACACCTTC
TRBJ1-5,few,TRBD1,TRBV6-4,CASSLGTDNQPQHF,TGTGCCAGCAGCCTTGGGACAGACAATCAGCCCCAGCATTTT
TRBJ1-2,-,-,TRBV6-6,CASSFSDSHYGYTF,TGTGCCAGCAGTTTTTCGGACAGCCACTATGGCTACACCTTC
TRBJ2-1,-,TRBD2,TRBV13,CASSRRTSGGESSYNEQFF,TGTGCCAGCAGCCGGCGGACTAGCGGGGGGGAGAGCTCCTACAATGAGCAGTTCTTC
TRBJ2-2,-,TRBD2,TRBV2,CASSGGLAGGQGELFF,TGTGCCAGCAGTGGCGGACTAGCGGGGGGCCAGGGGGAGCTGTTTTTT
TRBJ2-2,-,TRBD1,TRBV5-6,CASSPDRGYTGELFF,TGTGCCAGCAGCCCAGACAGGGGATACACCGGGGAGCTGTTTTTT
TRBJ2-7,-,TRBD1,TRBV28,CASSSFSGQAYYEQYF,TGTGCCAGCAGTTCCTTTTCGGGACAGGCTTACTACGAGCAGTACTTC
TRBJ2-5,-,-,TRBV6-1,CASSVSTSWETQYF,TGTGCCAGCAGTGTCAGCACTAGCTGGGAGACCCAGTACTTC
TRBJ1-5,-,TRBD1,TRBV27,CASRLTGRNQPQHF,TGTGCCAGCAGACTGACAGGGCGCAATCAGCCCCAGCATTTT
TRBJ1-1,-,-,TRBV10-3,CAIGEQNTEAFF,TGTGCCATCGGTGAGCAGAACACTGAAGCTTTCTTT
TRBJ1-5,few,TRBD1,TRBV28,CASSSGTGNLHQPQHF,TGTGCCAGCAGTTCCGGGACAGGGAATTTACATCAGCCCCAGCATTTT
TRBJ1-5,-,-,TRBV2,CASVGQGSQPQHF,TGTGCCAGCGTGGGGCAGGGCTCACAGCCCCAGCATTTT
TRBJ1-1,-,-,TRBV28,CASSFRGAGVNTEAFF,TGTGCCAGCAGTTTTAGGGGGGCGGGGGTGAACACTGAAGCTTTCTTT
TRBJ1-1,-,-,TRBV2,CASSEARGRWDTEAFF,TGTGCCAGCAGTGAAGCTCGGGGGAGGTGGGACACTGAAGCTTTCTTT
TRBJ1-3,-,-,TRBV6-1,CASSKGVVPGNTIYF,TGTGCCAGCAGTAAAGGCGTAGTCCCTGGAAACACCATATATTTT
TRBJ1-2,-,TRBD1,TRBV5-4,CASSLGDRVNYGYTF,TGTGCCAGCAGCTTGGGGGACAGGGTCAACTATGGCTACACCTTC
TRBJ2-3,-,TRBD1,TRBV29-1,CSGDRESDTQYF,TGCAGCGGCGACAGGGAGTCAGATACGCAGTATTTT
TRBJ2-7,-,TRBD1,TRBV19,CASSIAGTGSYEQYF,TGTGCCAGTAGTATAGCGGGGACAGGATCCTACGAGCAGTACTTC
TRBJ1-2,-,-,TRBV7-8,CASSLDPTGHGYTF,TGTGCCAGCAGCTTAGACCCGACAGGCCATGGCTACACCTTC
TRBJ1-2,-,TRBD1,TRBV7-9,CASSLGVGQVYGYTF,TGTGCCAGCAGCTTAGGTGTGGGACAGGTCTATGGCTACACCTTC
TRBJ1-5,-,TRBD1,TRBV28,CASSPRQGVGQPQHF,TGTGCCAGCAGTCCCCGACAGGGGGTCGGACAGCCCCAGCATTTT
TRBJ1-2,few,TRBD1,TRBV11-1,CASSKSGTGGAYGYTF,TGTGCCAGCAGCAAATCCGGGACAGGGGGCGCCTATGGCTACACCTTC
TRBJ1-1,-,TRBD1,TRBV2,CASSERQGLITEAFF,TGTGCCAGCAGTGAAAGACAGGGGCTCATCACTGAAGCTTTCTTT
TRBJ1-5,-,-,TRBV7-2,CASSLRAGRNQPQHF,TGTGCCAGCAGCCTTAGGGCAGGGCGGAATCAGCCCCAGCATTTT
TRBJ1-2,few,TRBD1,TRBV7-9,CASSVPGTGNYGYTF,TGTGCCAGCAGCGTGCCCGGGACAGGGAACTATGGCTACACCTTC
TRBJ1-1,-,TRBD1,TRBV18,CASSLDYRGNTEAFF,TGTGCCAGCTCGCTCGATTACAGGGGGAACACTGAAGCTTTCTTT
TRBJ2-7,few,-,TRBV10-3,CAISGTPTPYEQYF,TGTGCCATCAGTGGGACTCCCACCCCCTACGAGCAGTACTTC
TRBJ2-5,once,-,TRBV7-9,CASSFGRETQYF,TGTGCCAGCAGCTTCGGCAGGGAGACCCAGTACTTC
TRBJ2-5,-,-,TRBV6-1,CASSPGPTSDTQYF,TGTGCCAGCAGTCCAGGCCCCACCTCTGATACCCAGTACTTC
TRBJ2-3,once,TRBD2,TRBV15,CATSRSPGLETDTQYF,TGTGCCACCAGCAGATCACCGGGACTAGAGACAGATACGCAGTATTTT
TRBJ1-1,few,-,TRBV6-5,CASSYSGAVYTEAFF,TGTGCCAGCAGTTACTCGGGTGCGGTCTACACTGAAGCTTTCTTT
TRBJ1-2,-,-,TRBV7-3,CASSFDGNSANYGYTF,TGTGCCAGCAGCTTCGACGGGAACTCAGCTAACTATGGCTACACCTTC
TRBJ1-2,-,-,TRBV5-1,CASSLIAGGYTF,TGCGCCAGCAGCTTGATCGCAGGGGGCTACACCTTC
TRBJ2-3,-,TRBD2,TRBV29-1,CSVETTSGGGRQYF,TGCAGCGTTGAGACGACTAGCGGGGGGGGAAGGCAGTATTTT
TRBJ1-5,-,-,TRBV2,CASSFDSANQPQHF,TGTGCCAGCAGTTTTGACAGTGCCAATCAGCCCCAGCATTTT
TRBJ2-7,few,-,TRBV28,CASSWGAYEQYF,TGTGCCAGCAGTTGGGGGGCCTACGAGCAGTACTTC
TRBJ2-2,-,-,TRBV11-3,CASSLSAGELFF,TGTGCCAGCAGCTTATCCGCCGGGGAGCTGTTTTTT